This TCR beta chain derives from a study of cytomegalovirus exposure and HLA in healthy donors. Here immunoSEQ multiplex PCR was the method, and the copy in TCRdb shows in-frame clones only, minus some. Of more than 130,000 clones listed, roughly 88% were seen once; the top ten hold 7.5% to 10%. With respect to this clone: The antigen is undetermined.

Overall study findings and caveats: Accounts indicate the classifier identified cytomegalovirus status with strong specificity and sensitivity. The study recorded about 150 TCR beta chains that were cytomegalovirus-associated. CMV antigen specificity was confirmed in vitro for three CMV-associated chains.

The TCR sequence derives from a woman younger than 35 in good health and CMV-seropositive. Material for sequencing was PBMCs.

The CDR3 protein is CASSIQGWNTEAFF. The DNA of the CDR3 is TGTGCCAGCAGCATACAGGGTTGGAACACTGAAGCTTTCTTT. The chain has TRBV11-2 and TRBJ1-1; D may be TRBD1 (6 bases). V lost 5 bases and J lost 1, with 11 bases in between. CDR1 and CDR2 (germline): SGHAT, FQNNGV. This CDR3 contains 14 residues.